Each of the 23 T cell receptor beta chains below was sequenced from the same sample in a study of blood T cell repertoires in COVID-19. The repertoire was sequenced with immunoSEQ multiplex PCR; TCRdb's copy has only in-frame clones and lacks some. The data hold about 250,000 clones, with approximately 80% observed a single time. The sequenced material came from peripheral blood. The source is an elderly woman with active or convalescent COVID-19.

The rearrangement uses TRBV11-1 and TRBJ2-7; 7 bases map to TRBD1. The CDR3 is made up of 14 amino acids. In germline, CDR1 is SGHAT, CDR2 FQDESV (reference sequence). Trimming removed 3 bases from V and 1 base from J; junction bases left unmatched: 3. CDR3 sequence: CASSLGTASYEQYF. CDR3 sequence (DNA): TGTGCCAGCAGCTTGGGGACAGCTTCCTACGAGCAGTACTTC.

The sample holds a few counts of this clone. The CDR3 spells CASSDGSFRQDISGNTIYF. Here the CDR3 DNA reads TGTGCCAGCAGTGATGGGAGCTTCCGACAGGATATATCTGGAAACACCATATATTTT. The V call is TRBV6-1, the J call TRBJ1-3; weak D call: TRBD1 (6 bases). CDR1 is MNHNS and CDR2 is SASEGT in the germline V gene. This CDR3 comprises 19 residues. V was pared by 3 bases and J by 1 base, with 22 bases between.

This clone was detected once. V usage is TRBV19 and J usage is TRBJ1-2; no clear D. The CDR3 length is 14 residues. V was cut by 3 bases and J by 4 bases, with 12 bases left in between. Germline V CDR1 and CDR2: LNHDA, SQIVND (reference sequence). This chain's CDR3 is CASSIPRSSYGYTF. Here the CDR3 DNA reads TGTGCCAGTAGTATCCCGAGGAGTAGCTATGGCTACACCTTC. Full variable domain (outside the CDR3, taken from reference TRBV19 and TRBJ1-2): DGGITQSPKYLFRKEGQNVTLSCEQNLNHDAMYWYRQDPGQGLRLIYYSQIVNDFQKGDIAEGYSVSREKKESFPLTVTSAQKNPTAFYLCASSIPRSSYGYTFGSGTRLTVV.

CDR3 region: CASSLGLLFNEQFF. DNA for the CDR3: TGTGCCAGCAGTTTAGGCCTCTTGTTTAATGAGCAGTTCTTC. The chain joins TRBV27 to TRBJ2-1; D remains ambiguous. The V gene's germline CDR1 is MNHEY and CDR2 SMNVEV (reference sequence). The CDR3 is 14 amino acids. V shed 2 bases and J shed 7 bases, with 12 bases lying between them.

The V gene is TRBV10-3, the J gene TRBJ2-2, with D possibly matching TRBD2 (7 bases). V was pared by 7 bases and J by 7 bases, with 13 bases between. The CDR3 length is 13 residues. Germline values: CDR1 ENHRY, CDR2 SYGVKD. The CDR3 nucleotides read TGTGCCATCAAGGGGAGGGGGAACGGGGAGCTGTTTTTT. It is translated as CAIKGRGNGELFF.

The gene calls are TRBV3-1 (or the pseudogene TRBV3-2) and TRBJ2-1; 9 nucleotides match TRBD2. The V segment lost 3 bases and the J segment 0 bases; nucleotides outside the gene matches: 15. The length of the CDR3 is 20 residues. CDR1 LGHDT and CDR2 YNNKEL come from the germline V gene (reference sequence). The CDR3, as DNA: TGTGCCAGCAGCCACCCTTCGACATGGCGGGGGGGGAGCTCCTACAATGAGCAGTTCTTC. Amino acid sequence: CASSHPSTWRGGSSYNEQFF.

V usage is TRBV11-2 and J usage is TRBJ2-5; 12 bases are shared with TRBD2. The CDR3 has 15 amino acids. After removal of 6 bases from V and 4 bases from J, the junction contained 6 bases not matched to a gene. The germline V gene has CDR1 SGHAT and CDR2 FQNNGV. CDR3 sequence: CASREMGLAGETQYF. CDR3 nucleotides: TGTGCCAGCAGGGAGATGGGACTAGCGGGAGAGACCCAGTACTTC.

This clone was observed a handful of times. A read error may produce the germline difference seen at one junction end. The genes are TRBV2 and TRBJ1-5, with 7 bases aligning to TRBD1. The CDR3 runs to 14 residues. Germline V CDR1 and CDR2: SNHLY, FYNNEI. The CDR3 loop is CASGDTGEDQPQHF. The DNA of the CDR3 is TGTGCCAGCGGTGATACAGGGGAGGATCAGCCCCAGCATTTT.

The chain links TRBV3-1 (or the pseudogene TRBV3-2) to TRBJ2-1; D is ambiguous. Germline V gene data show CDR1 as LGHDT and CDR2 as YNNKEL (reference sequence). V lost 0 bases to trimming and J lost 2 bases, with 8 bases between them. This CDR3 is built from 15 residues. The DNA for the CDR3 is TGTGCCAGCAGCCAAGATCATAGCACCTACAATGAGCAGTTCTTC. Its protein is CASSQDHSTYNEQFF.

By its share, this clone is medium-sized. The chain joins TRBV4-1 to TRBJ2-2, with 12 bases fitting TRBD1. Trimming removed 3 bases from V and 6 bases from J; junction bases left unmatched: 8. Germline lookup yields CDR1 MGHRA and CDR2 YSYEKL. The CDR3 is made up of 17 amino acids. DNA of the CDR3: TGCGCCAGCAGCCATTTTGGGACAGGGGGCGTCGCCGGGGAGCTGTTTTTT. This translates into CASSHFGTGGVAGELFF.

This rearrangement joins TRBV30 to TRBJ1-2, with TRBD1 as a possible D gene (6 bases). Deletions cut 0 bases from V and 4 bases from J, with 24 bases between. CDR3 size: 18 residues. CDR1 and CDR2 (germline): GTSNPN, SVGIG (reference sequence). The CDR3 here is CAWSVLTGQTTISYGYTF. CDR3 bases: TGTGCCTGGAGTGTACTGACAGGACAAACTACCATTTCCTATGGCTACACCTTC.

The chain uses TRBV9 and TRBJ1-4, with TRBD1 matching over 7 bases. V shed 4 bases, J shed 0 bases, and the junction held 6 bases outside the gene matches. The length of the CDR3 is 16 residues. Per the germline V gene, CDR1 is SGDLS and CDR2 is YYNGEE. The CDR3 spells CASSPRTGTTNEKLFF. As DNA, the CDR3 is TGTGCCAGCAGCCCGCGGACAGGTACAACTAATGAAAAACTGTTTTTT. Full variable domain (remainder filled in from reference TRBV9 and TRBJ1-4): DSGVTQTPKHLITATGQRVTLRCSPRSGDLSVYWYQQSLDQGLQFLIQYYNGEERAKGNILERFSAQQFPDLHSELNLSSLELGDSALYFCASSPRTGTTNEKLFFGSGTQLSVL.

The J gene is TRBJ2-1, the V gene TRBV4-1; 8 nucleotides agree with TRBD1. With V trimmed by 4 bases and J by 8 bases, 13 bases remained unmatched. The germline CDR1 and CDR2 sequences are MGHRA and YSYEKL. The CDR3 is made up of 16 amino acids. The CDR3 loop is CASSRPRQGAKDEQFF. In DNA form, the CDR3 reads TGCGCCAGCAGCCGCCCAAGGCAGGGGGCTAAGGATGAGCAGTTCTTC.

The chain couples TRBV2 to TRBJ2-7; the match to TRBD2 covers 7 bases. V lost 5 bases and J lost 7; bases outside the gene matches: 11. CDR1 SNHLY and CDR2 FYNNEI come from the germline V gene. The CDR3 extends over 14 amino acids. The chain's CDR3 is CASSRSGTIGEQYF. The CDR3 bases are TGTGCCAGCAGTAGATCCGGGACTATCGGTGAGCAGTACTTC.

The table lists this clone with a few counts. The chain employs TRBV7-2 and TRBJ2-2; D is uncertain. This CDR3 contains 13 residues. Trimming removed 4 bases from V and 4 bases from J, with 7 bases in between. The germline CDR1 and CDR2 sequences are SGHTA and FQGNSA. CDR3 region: CASSSYSTGELFF. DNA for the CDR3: TGTGCCAGCAGCTCGTACTCCACCGGGGAGCTGTTTTTT.

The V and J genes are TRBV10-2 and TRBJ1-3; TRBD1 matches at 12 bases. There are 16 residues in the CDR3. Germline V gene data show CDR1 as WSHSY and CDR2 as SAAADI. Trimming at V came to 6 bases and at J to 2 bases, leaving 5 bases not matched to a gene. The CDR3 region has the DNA TGCGCCAGCAGGGGACAGGGGGCGAGCGCTGGAAACACCATATATTTT. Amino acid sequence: CASRGQGASAGNTIYF.

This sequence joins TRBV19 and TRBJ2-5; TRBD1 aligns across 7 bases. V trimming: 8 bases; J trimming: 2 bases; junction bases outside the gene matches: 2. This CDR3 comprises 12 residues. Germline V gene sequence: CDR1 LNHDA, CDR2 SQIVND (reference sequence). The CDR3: CASGDRQETQYF. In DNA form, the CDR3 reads TGTGCCAGTGGGGACAGACAAGAGACCCAGTACTTC.

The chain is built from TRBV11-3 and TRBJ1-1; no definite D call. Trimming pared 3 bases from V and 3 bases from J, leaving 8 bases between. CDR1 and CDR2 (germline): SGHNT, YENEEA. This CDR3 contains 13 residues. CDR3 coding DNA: TGTGCCAGCAGCTTTTTGACTTACACTGAAGCTTTCTTT. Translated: CASSFLTYTEAFF.

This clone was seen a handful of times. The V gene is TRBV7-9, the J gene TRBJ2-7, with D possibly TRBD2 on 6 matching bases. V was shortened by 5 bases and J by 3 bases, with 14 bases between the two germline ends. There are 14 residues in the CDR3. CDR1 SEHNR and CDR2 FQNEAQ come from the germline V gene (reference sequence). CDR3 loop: CASSLVGGYYEQYF. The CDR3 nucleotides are TGTGCCAGCAGCCTAGTCGGGGGATACTACGAGCAGTACTTC.

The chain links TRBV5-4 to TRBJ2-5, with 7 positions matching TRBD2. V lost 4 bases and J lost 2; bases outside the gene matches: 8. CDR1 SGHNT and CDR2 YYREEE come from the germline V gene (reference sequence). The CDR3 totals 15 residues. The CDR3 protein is CASSPRSGAQETQYF. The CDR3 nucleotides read TGTGCCAGCAGCCCACGGAGCGGGGCACAAGAGACCCAGTACTTC.

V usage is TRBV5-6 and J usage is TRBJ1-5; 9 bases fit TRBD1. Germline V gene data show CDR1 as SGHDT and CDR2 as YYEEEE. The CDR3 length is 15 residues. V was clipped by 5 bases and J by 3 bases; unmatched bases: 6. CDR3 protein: CASSSGTGYNQPQHF. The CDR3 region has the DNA TGTGCCAGCAGTTCCGGGACAGGGTACAATCAGCCCCAGCATTTT.

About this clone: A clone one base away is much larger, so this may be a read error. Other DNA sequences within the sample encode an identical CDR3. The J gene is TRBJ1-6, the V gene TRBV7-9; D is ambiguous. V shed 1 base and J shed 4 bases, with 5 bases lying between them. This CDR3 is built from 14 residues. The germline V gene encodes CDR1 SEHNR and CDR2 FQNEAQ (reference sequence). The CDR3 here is CASSLEQYNSPLHF. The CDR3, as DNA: TGTGCCAGCAGCTTAGAACAATATAATTCACCCCTCCACTTT.

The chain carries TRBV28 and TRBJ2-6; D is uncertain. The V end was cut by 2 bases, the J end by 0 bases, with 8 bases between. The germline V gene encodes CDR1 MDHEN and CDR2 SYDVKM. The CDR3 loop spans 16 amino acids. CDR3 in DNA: TGTGCCAGCAGTTTAATTGGTAGCTCTGGGGCCAACGTCCTGACTTTC. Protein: CASSLIGSSGANVLTF.